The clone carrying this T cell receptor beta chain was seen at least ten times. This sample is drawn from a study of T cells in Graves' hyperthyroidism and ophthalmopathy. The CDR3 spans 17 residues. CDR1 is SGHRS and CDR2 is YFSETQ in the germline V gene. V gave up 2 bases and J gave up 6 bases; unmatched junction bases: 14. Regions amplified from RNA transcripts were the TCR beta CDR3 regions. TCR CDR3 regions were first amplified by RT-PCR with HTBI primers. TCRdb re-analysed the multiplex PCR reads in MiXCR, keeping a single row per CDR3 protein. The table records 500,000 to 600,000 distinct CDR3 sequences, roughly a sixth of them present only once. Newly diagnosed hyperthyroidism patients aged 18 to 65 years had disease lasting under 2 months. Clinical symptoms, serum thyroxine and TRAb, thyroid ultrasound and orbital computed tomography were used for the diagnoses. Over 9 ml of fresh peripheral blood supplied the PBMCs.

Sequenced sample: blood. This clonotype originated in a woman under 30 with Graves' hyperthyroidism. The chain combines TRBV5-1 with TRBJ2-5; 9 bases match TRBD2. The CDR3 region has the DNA TGCGCCAGCAGCTTTTTCCCCCGTAGCGGGAGTGGGAAGACCCAGTACTTC. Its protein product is CASSFFPRSGSGKTQYF.